These 9 T cell receptor beta chains share one sample of origin, sequenced in a study of blood T cells in healthy people across ages. A second PCR, run for about 6 to 12 cycles, used a sample-barcoded 5' primer plus a J-beta primer mix. TCRdb processed the 5' RACE reads anew with MiXCR; each CDR3 protein has one entry. The sample has hundreds of thousands of distinct CDR3 sequences, roughly 32% seen once. The sequenced sample was blood. These receptor sequences come from a woman older than 75 in good health.

The chain couples TRBV20-1 to TRBJ2-1; 10 nucleotides align to TRBD2. Germline-derived CDR1 and CDR2 are DFQATT and SNEGSKA (reference sequence). V dropped 0 bases and J dropped 9; count of bases not matched to a gene: 11. The CDR3 extends over 16 amino acids. The CDR3 spells CSARDRTSGSRGEQFF. The CDR3 DNA follows: TGCAGTGCTAGAGACAGGACTAGCGGTTCCAGGGGTGAGCAGTTCTTC.

Remarks on this clonotype: It may be a read error: a sequence one base away is much more abundant. The V and J genes are TRBV2 and TRBJ2-5; weak D call: TRBD1 (5 bases). V was cut by 6 bases and J by 4 bases, with 15 bases left in between. The germline V gene has CDR1 SNHLY and CDR2 FYNNEI. The CDR3 contains 14 residues. The CDR3 coding sequence is TGTGCCAGCAGGGCTAGGGCGCAGGGAGAGACCCAGTACTTC. This codes for CASRARAQGETQYF.

This clonotype was seen repeatedly, ten times or more. A read error may account for a junction end that differs from germline. The CDR3 bases are TGTGCTAGCAGCCCTAGCGGGGGGGCGTCAGATACGCAGTATTTT. Its translation is CASSPSGGASDTQYF. The chain uses TRBV7-7 and TRBJ2-3; 12 bases fit TRBD2. This CDR3 region has 15 residues. Germline CDR1 SSHAT, CDR2 FNYEAQ (reference sequence).

At least ten counts were recorded for this clonotype. The chain joins TRBV30 to TRBJ1-2; TRBD1 is a possible D gene (6 bases). The CDR3 has 14 residues. CDR1 and CDR2 from the germline V gene are GTSNPN and SVGIG (reference sequence). Trimming stripped 0 bases from V and 8 bases from J, with 16 bases between. CDR3 sequence: CAWSVSRGVNGYTF. CDR3 sequence (DNA): TGTGCCTGGAGTGTGAGCAGGGGAGTAAACGGCTACACCTTC.

DNA of the CDR3: TGCAGTGCTAGAGACGCGAACAGGGCTCTCTATGGCTACACCTTC. Protein sequence: CSARDANRALYGYTF. The chain joins TRBV20-1 to TRBJ1-2, with TRBD1 as a possible D gene (6 bases). V dropped 0 bases and J dropped 4 bases, with 15 bases sitting between them. The V gene's germline CDR1 is DFQATT and CDR2 SNEGSKA (reference sequence). The CDR3 consists of 15 residues.

This clonotype was seen many times. The rearrangement joins TRBV28 to TRBJ2-1, with a tentative D call TRBD1 (6 bases). V was clipped by 2 bases and J by 4 bases, with 9 bases between them. Per germline, CDR1 MDHEN and CDR2 SYDVKM. The CDR3 has 14 amino acids. CDR3 nucleotide sequence: TGTGCCAGCAGTTTACCTGACAGGTACAATGAGCAGTTCTTC. This translates into CASSLPDRYNEQFF. The entire variable domain, with the rest obtained from reference TRBV28 and TRBJ2-1, is as follows: DVKVTQSSRYLVKRTGEKVFLECVQDMDHENMFWYRQDPGLGLRLIYFSYDVKMKEKGDIPEGYSVSREKKERFSLILESASTNQTSMYLCASSLPDRYNEQFFGPGTRLTVL.

This clonotype was seen at least ten times. V and J are TRBV5-1 and TRBJ2-7, with a possible D match to TRBD1 (6 bases). The V gene lost 2 bases and the J gene lost 3 bases, with 15 bases spanning the gap. The CDR3 is 15 amino acids. Germline assignment: CDR1 SGHRS and CDR2 YFSETQ. The CDR3: CASSFGLTGNYEQYF. The CDR3 DNA reads as TGCGCCAGCAGCTTTGGCCTCACAGGGAACTACGAGCAGTACTTC.

As concerns this clonotype: A clone one base away is much larger, so this may be a read error. This chain uses TRBV7-2 with TRBJ2-1, with 10 nucleotides matching TRBD2. Germline V gives CDR1 SGHTA, CDR2 FQGNSA. This CDR3 spans 15 amino acids. V gave up 1 base and J gave up 8 bases; unmatched junction bases: 5. CDR3 in DNA: TGTGCCAGCAGCTTAGGGCTAGCGGGGGCGGATGAGCAGTTCTTC. This translates into CASSLGLAGADEQFF.

This clonotype was detected many times. V usage is TRBV27 and J usage is TRBJ2-3, with TRBD2 as a possible D gene (5 bases). V was clipped by 5 bases and J by 6 bases, with 12 bases between them. Looked up from germline, CDR1 is MNHEY and CDR2 is SMNVEV (reference sequence). The length of the CDR3 is 13 residues. CDR3 region: CASSPPGSDTQYF. CDR3 nucleotides: TGTGCCAGCAGTCCCCCGGGGTCCGATACGCAGTATTTT.